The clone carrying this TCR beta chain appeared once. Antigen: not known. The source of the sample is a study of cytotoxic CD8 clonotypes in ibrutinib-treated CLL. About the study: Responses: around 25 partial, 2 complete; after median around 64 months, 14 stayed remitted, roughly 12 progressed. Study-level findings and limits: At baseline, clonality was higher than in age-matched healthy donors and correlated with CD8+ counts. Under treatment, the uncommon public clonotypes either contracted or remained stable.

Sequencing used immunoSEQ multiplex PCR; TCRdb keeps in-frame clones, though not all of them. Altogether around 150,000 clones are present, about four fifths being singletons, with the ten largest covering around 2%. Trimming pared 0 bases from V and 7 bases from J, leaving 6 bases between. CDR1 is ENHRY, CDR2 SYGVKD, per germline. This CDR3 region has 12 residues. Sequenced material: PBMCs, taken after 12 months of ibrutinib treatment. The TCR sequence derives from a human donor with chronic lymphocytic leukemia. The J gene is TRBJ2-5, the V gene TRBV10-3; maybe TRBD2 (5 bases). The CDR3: CAISESEGTQYF. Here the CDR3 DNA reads TGTGCCATCAGTGAGTCCGAGGGGACCCAGTACTTC.